The 8 T cell receptor beta chains below all came from one sample that was sequenced in a study of T-cell reconstitution after alpha-beta-depleted transplantation in children. During its preparation, the TCRbeta library received unique molecular identifiers. TCRdb itself ran the PCR reads through MiXCR, one entry per CDR3 protein. The table has hundreds of thousands of distinct CDR3 sequences, about an eighth seen once. The starting material was PBMCs, obtained before TCRalphabeta/CD19-depleted stem cell transplant. The receptors come from a girl aged 2-10 years with congenital amegakaryocytic thrombocytopenia, due to receive a stem cell transplant.

This clonotype was seen only a few times. CDR3 sequence reads: CASSLGLGTTYNEQFF. In DNA form, the CDR3 reads TGCGCCAGCAGCTTGGGCTTAGGGACAACATACAATGAGCAGTTCTTC. V usage is TRBV5-1 and J usage is TRBJ2-1; TRBD1 is a possible D gene (6 bases). The CDR3 has 16 amino acids. Germline V gene sequence: CDR1 SGHRS, CDR2 YFSETQ. Trimming pared 0 bases from V and 4 bases from J, leaving 14 bases between.

The chain links TRBV2 to TRBJ2-3; D is ambiguous. Between the trimmed V and J ends, which lost 3 bases and 1 base, there was a span of 8 bases. Germline loops: CDR1 SNHLY, CDR2 FYNNEI. The CDR3 sequence is 14 residues long. The CDR3 DNA sequence: TGTGCCAGCAGTGATTGGCTCCGCACAGATACGCAGTATTTT. Amino acid sequence: CASSDWLRTDTQYF. The full variable domain, in which reference TRBV2 and TRBJ2-3 provide the parts outside the CDR3, is EPEVTQTPSHQVTQMGQEVILRCVPISNHLYFYWYRQILGQKVEFLVSFYNNEISEKSEIFDDQFSVERPDGSNFTLKIRSTKLEDSAMYFCASSDWLRTDTQYFGPGTRLTVL.

There are many counts of this clonotype. The chain recombines TRBV30 with TRBJ2-1; perhaps TRBD2 as D (6 bases). V was trimmed by 3 bases and J by 8 bases, leaving 17 bases between them. CDR1 GTSNPN and CDR2 SVGIG come from the germline V gene (reference sequence). The CDR3 sequence is 14 residues long. DNA of the CDR3: TGTGCCTGGAGGGGACTCCCAGGATTGGATGAGCAGTTCTTC. Its translation: CAWRGLPGLDEQFF.

This clonotype was recorded many times. The V call is TRBV5-1, the J call TRBJ2-3; D ambiguous. The V end was cut by 3 bases, the J end by 0 bases, with 14 bases between. Germline CDR1 and CDR2: SGHRS and YFSETQ. The CDR3 is 16 amino acids. As DNA, the CDR3 is TGCGCCAGCAGCTCCCGCCGGGCGTGGAGCACAGATACGCAGTATTTT. As protein: CASSSRRAWSTDTQYF. The complete variable domain, with remaining parts taken from reference TRBV5-1 and TRBJ2-3, reads KAGVTQTPRYLIKTRGQQVTLSCSPISGHRSVSWYQQTPGQGLQFLFEYFSETQRNKGNFPGRFSGRQFSNSRSEMNVSTLELGDSALYLCASSSRRAWSTDTQYFGPGTRLTVL.

As concerns this clonotype: A much larger clone is a single base away; this may be a read error. This rearrangement joins TRBV5-1 to TRBJ2-1; weak D call: TRBD2 (6 bases). The CDR3 is 16 residues long. Germline V gene sequence: CDR1 SGHRS, CDR2 YFSETQ. The CDR3 DNA follows: TGCGCCAGCAGCTTGGAGGTCGGGACTTCCTACAATGAGCAGATCTTC. The encoded protein is CASSLEVGTSYNEQIF. The whole variable domain, filled in from reference TRBV5-1 and TRBJ2-1, reads KAGVTQTPRYLIKTRGQQVTLSCSPISGHRSVSWYQQTPGQGLQFLFEYFSETQRNKGNFPGRFSGRQFSNSRSEMNVSTLELGDSALYLCASSLEVGTSYNEQIFGPGTRLTVL.

For this clonotype: It may be a read error: a sequence one base away is much more abundant. The genes are TRBV20-1 and TRBJ2-5; no clear D gene. The CDR3 runs to 12 residues. Germline values: CDR1 DFQATT, CDR2 SNEGSKA (reference sequence). With 5 bases removed from V and 4 bases from J, the gap between germline ends came to 11 bases. In DNA form, the CDR3 reads TGCAGTGCTGACCCTAGAATAGAGACCCAGTACTTC. Translation gives CSADPRIETQYF.

There are many counts of this clonotype. The chain employs TRBV5-1 and TRBJ1-4; the match to TRBD1 covers 10 bases. This CDR3 has 16 residues. Per germline, CDR1 SGHRS and CDR2 YFSETQ. Trimming removed 1 base from V and 4 bases from J; junction bases left unmatched: 4. CDR3 amino acids: CASSLSGTGVNEKLFF. The CDR3 coding sequence is TGCGCCAGCAGCTTGTCCGGGACAGGGGTTAATGAAAAACTGTTTTTT.

At least ten counts were recorded for this clonotype. The genes are TRBV10-3 and TRBJ2-1; D is ambiguous. Trimming removed 2 bases from V and 0 bases from J, with 8 bases in between. The germline gives CDR1 ENHRY, CDR2 SYGVKD. This CDR3 contains 15 residues. This CDR3 reads CAISEQESSYNEQFF. In DNA, the CDR3 is TGTGCCATCAGTGAGCAGGAAAGCTCCTACAATGAGCAGTTCTTC.